The present T cell receptor beta chain was sequenced within a study of metastatic and nonmetastatic thyroid tumors. Findings and caveats of the study: TCR beta diversity was reportedly significantly higher in malignant thyroid tumors than benign nodules, in blood and tumor.

The CDR3 length is 15 residues. CDR1 is MNHNS and CDR2 is SASEGT in the germline V gene. Trimming shortened V by 7 bases and J by 3 bases, and 18 bases separated the two germline ends. There are many counts of this clone. Antigen unknown. The entire patient cohort was treatment-naive prior to thyroid surgery. How the authors handled the data: A classifier of distant metastasis in papillary thyroid cancer was built from CDR3 differences (across clinicopathological groups). TCRdb re-called the PCR reads via MiXCR. V and J calls and clone size were set by TCRdb, not the authors. The table has 30,000 to 45,000 clones, about 20% seen once.

The chain combines TRBV6-1 with TRBJ1-2; a possible D gene is TRBD1 (6 bases). The source of this sequence is a female donor with papillary thyroid cancer or a benign thyroid nodule (not recorded which). Some clones in this sample may be carry-over from other donors' samples. The sample comprised blood. The chain's CDR3 is CASTNLGQRDYGYTF. CDR3 nucleotide sequence: TGTGCCAGCACCAATCTGGGACAAAGAGACTATGGCTACACCTTC.